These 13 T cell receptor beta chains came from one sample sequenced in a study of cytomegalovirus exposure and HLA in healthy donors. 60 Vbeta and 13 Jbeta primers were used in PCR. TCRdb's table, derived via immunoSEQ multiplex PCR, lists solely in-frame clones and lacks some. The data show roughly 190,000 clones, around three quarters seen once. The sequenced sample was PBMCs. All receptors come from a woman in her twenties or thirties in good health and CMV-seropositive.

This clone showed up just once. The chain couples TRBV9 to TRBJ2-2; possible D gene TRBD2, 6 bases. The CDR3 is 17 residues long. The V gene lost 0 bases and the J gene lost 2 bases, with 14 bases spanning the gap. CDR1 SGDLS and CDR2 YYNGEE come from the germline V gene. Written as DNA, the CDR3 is TGTGCCAGCAGCGTAGCTCCGGCCGGGAGTAACACCGGGGAGCTGTTTTTT. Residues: CASSVAPAGSNTGELFF.

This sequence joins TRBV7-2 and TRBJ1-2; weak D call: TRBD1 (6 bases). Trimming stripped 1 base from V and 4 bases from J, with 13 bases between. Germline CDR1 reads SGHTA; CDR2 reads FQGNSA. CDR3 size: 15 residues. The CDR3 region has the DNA TGTGCCAGCAGCTTAGGTCAGGGGCCGGTCTATGGCTACACCTTC. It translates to CASSLGQGPVYGYTF.

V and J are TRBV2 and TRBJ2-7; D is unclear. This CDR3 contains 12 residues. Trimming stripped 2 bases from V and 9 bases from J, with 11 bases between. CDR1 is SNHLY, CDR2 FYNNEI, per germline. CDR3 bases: TGTGCCAGCAGTGAACAGGTCCACGGGCAGTACTTC. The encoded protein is CASSEQVHGQYF. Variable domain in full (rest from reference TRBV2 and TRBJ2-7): EPEVTQTPSHQVTQMGQEVILRCVPISNHLYFYWYRQILGQKVEFLVSFYNNEISEKSEIFDDQFSVERPDGSNFTLKIRSTKLEDSAMYFCASSEQVHGQYFGPGTRLTVT.

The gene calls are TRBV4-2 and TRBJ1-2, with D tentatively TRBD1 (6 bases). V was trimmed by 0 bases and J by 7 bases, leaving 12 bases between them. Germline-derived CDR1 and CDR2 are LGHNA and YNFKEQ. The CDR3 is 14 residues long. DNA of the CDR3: TGTGCCAGCAGCCAAGAGAGACAGGCCGGTGGCTACACCTTC. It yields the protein CASSQERQAGGYTF.

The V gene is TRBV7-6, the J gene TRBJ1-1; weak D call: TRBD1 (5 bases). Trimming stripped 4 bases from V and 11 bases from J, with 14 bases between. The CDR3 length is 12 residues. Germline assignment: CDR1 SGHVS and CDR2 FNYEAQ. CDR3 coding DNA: TGTGCCAGCAGCTCCCCCGGGACTGGGGCTTTCTTT. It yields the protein CASSSPGTGAFF.

The DNA of the CDR3 is TGTGCCAGCAGTTACCGACCCGGGACAGAGTACACTGAAGCTTTCTTT. Protein: CASSYRPGTEYTEAFF. The V gene is TRBV6-5, the J gene TRBJ1-1, with TRBD1 matching 7 bases. V lost 2 bases, J lost 3 bases, and 9 bases stayed unmatched. This CDR3 region has 16 residues. Germline CDR1 MNHEY, CDR2 SVGAGI.

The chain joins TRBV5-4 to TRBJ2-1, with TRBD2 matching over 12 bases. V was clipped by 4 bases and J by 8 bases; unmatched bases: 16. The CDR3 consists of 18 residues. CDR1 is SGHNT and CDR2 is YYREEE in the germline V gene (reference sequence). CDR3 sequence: CASSAGGLAGSLGHEQFF. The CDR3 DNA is TGTGCCAGCAGCGCGGGGGGACTAGCGGGTTCCTTGGGGCATGAGCAGTTCTTC.

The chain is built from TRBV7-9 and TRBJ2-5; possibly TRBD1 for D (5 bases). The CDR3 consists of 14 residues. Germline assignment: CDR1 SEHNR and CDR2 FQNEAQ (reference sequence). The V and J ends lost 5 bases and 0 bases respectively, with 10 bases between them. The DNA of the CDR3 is TGTGCCAGCAGCCCACAGGCCTACCAAGAGACCCAGTACTTC. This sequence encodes CASSPQAYQETQYF.

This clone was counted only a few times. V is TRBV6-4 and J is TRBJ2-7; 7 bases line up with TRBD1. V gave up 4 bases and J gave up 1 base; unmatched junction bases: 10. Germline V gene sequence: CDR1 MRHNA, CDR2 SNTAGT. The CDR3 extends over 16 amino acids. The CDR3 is CASSVPQDRFSYEQYF. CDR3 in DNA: TGTGCCAGCAGTGTCCCCCAGGACAGGTTTTCCTACGAGCAGTACTTC.

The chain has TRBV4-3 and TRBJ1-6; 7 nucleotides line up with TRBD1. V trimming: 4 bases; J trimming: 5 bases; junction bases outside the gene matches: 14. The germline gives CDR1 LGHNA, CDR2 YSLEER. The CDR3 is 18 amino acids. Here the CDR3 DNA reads TGCGCCAGCAGCCCGAGTACGAGACAGGGCTCGGATAATTCACCCCTCCACTTT. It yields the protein CASSPSTRQGSDNSPLHF.

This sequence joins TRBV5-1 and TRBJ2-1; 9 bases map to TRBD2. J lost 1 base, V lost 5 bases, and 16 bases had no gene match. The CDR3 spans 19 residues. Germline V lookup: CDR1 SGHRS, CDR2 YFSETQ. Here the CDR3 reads CASSRHDARGRVSYNEQFF. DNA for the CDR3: TGCGCCAGCAGTCGGCACGACGCCCGCGGGAGGGTTTCCTACAATGAGCAGTTCTTC.

CDR3 region: CASSTGPTEAFF. DNA for the CDR3: TGTGCCAGCAGTACAGGGCCCACAGAAGCTTTCTTT. The V call is TRBV2, the J call TRBJ1-1; a weak D match, TRBD1 (6 bases). Trimming removed 5 bases at V and 8 bases at J, with 12 bases between. The CDR3 has 12 residues. CDR1 is SNHLY, CDR2 FYNNEI, per germline. Drawing the rest from reference TRBV2 and TRBJ1-1, the complete variable domain is EPEVTQTPSHQVTQMGQEVILRCVPISNHLYFYWYRQILGQKVEFLVSFYNNEISEKSEIFDDQFSVERPDGSNFTLKIRSTKLEDSAMYFCASSTGPTEAFFGQGTRLTVV.

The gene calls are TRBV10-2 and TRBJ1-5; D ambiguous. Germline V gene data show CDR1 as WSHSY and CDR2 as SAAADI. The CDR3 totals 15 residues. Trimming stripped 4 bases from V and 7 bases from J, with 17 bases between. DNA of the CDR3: TGCGCCAGCAGTGTAAATTTCGCGGAGAGGCAGCCCCAGCATTTT. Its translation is CASSVNFAERQPQHF.